The subject of this entry is one T cell receptor (beta chain). The antigen is unknown. A read error is likely, as this CDR3 ends without the conserved phenylalanine or tryptophan. Every TCR beta cDNA library bore unique molecular identifiers. Researchers reported around 510,000 cDNA molecules coming from approximately 0.91 to 9.4 million T cells. Via MiXCR, TCRdb re-called the PCR reads, giving one row per CDR3 protein. The sample contains about 500,000 distinct CDR3 sequences, roughly 45% of which appear only once. The sample comes from a study of post-analysis software for immune sequencing data. Overall study: There were relapsing-remitting, secondary progressive and progressive-relapsing multiple sclerosis among the disease courses included. The study, taken as a whole, reports: Those with multiple sclerosis, the patient group, showed significantly lower normalized Chao1 diversity than controls. By F measure, strong co-clustering occurred among samples prepared in the same batch. Controls showed lower frequencies than patients for roughly 5 TRBV segments, and TRBV5-6, TRBV5-1 and TRBV20-1 were among these.

The CDR3 extends over 12 amino acids. From germline, CDR1 is SEHNR and CDR2 FQNEAQ (reference sequence). Trimming shortened V by 0 bases and J by 8 bases, and 7 bases separated the two germline ends. V gene TRBV7-9 combines with J gene TRBJ1-2; TRBD1 is a possible D gene (5 bases). The sequenced sample consisted of blood. This TCR came from a girl aged 5 to 17 with multiple sclerosis. The CDR3 bases are TGTGCCAGCAGCTTAGCATCAGGGGGCTACACCGTC. Encoded protein: CASSLASGGYTV.